The present TCR beta chain was sequenced within a study of post-analysis software for immune sequencing data. Turning to the study itself: Patients with relapsing-remitting, secondary progressive and progressive-relapsing multiple sclerosis courses were all represented.

Trimming took 4 bases from V and 6 from J, leaving 15 bases between them. Germline CDR1 and CDR2: KGHDR and SFDVKD. This CDR3 spans 15 amino acids. Researchers reported that TCR beta cDNA libraries carried unique molecular identifiers. A few hundred thousand cDNA molecules came from around 1 to 9.1 million T cells. One entry per CDR3 protein, called by TCRdb with MiXCR from the PCR reads. Among around 500,000 distinct CDR3 sequences, around 36% were seen once, and the ten largest hold about 6%. Study-wide results and caveats: Strong co-clustering by F measure was seen for same-batch samples. People with multiple sclerosis had a significantly lower normalized Chao1 diversity than controls did. Controls had lower frequencies than patients of 4 or 5 TRBV segments, which included TRBV5-6, TRBV5-1 and TRBV20-1.

With respect to this clonotype: The antigen remains unidentified.

This receptor was identified in a girl under 18 with multiple sclerosis. The sequenced sample consisted of blood. The rearrangement joins TRBV24-1 to TRBJ2-4; possible D gene TRBD1, 7 bases. CDR3 nucleotides: TGTGCCACCAGTGACCCTGGACAGGAGGGAAACATTCAGTACTTC. Translated, it gives CATSDPGQEGNIQYF.